This TCR beta chain is from a study of ipilimumab plus nivolumab after autologous stem cell transplantation. Study context: A median of roughly 8 nivolumab and 5 ipilimumab doses were given. Study-level points and caveats: The authors say TCR, Treg and microbiome findings warrant further study.

Data came from immunoSEQ multiplex PCR; TCRdb stores just in-frame clones and leaves some out. Of fewer than 45,000 clones listed, 80% to 95% are singletons. Through week 26, nivolumab 3 mg/kg IV was given weeks 1, 4, 7, 10, then biweekly. Trimming cost V 5 bases and J 0 bases; bases outside gene matches: 13. Germline values: CDR1 SEHNR, CDR2 FQNEAQ (reference sequence). The CDR3 totals 19 residues. Remarks on this clone: Its target is not known.

V gene TRBV7-9 combines with J gene TRBJ2-5, with 12 bases that match TRBD2. The source was PBMCs, collected in a trial of ipilimumab plus nivolumab as post-transplant consolidation. The receptor's source is a male donor with multiple myeloma. The CDR3 DNA is TGTGCCAGCAGCCCGGACATCCTAACTAGCGGGAGGAACCAAGAGACCCAGTACTTC. Its protein is CASSPDILTSGRNQETQYF.